One and the same sample provided the 7 T cell receptor beta chains below, sequenced in a study of PD-L1 blockade in urothelial cancer (dated by TCRdb to 2016 to 2017). Read against the paper, the sample's time point label means: pretreatment peripheral blood. Libraries were prepared through the immunoSEQ multiplex PCR assay. The immuneACCESS repertoire file appears here via TCRdb, limited to in-frame rearrangements. These files lack a portion of the clones; in checked studies, under half of the deficit traces to unresolved V genes, and the cause of the others is not known. The sample table shows 130,000 or so clones, and about 88% are seen once. The ten largest clonotypes hold about 2.9% of the sample. The sample was PBMCs, taken around atezolizumab (anti-PD-L1) treatment. The receptors originated from a man between 45 and 60 years old with urothelial cancer.

This clone was found once. This chain uses TRBV6-1 with TRBJ2-5, with D unclear. The CDR3 consists of 12 residues. Trimming shortened V by 7 bases and J by 5 bases, and 11 bases separated the two germline ends. Germline CDR1 reads MNHNS; CDR2 reads SASEGT. This CDR3 reads CASTQVEETQYF. CDR3 DNA: TGTGCCAGCACCCAAGTAGAGGAGACCCAGTACTTC.

The chain has TRBV7-2 and TRBJ2-5; the match to TRBD1 covers 8 bases. CDR1 and CDR2 (germline): SGHTA, FQGNSA. This CDR3 is 14 amino acids long. V was pared by 6 bases and J by 5 bases, with 8 bases of the junction left unmatched. The CDR3 coding sequence is TGTGCCAGCAGACTAGGACAGGGTGGGGAGACCCAGTACTTC. It codes for CASRLGQGGETQYF. Combining the CDR3 with reference TRBV7-2 and TRBJ2-5 gives the whole variable domain GAGVSQSPSNKVTEKGKDVELRCDPISGHTALYWYRQSLGQGLEFLIYFQGNSAPDKSGLPSDRFSAERTGGSVSTLTIQRTQQEDSAVYLCASRLGQGGETQYFGPGTRLLVL.

The rearrangement links TRBV19 to TRBJ1-6; a possible D gene is TRBD1 (5 bases). The CDR3 runs 12 residues. V lost 3 bases to trimming and J lost 12 bases, with 9 bases between them. In germline, CDR1 is LNHDA, CDR2 SQIVND (reference sequence). CDR3 in DNA: TGTGCCAGTAGTATGGAGGGGAGACCCCTCCACTTT. This encodes CASSMEGRPLHF.

The gene calls are TRBV9 and TRBJ2-3, with D perhaps matching TRBD2 (6 bases). Trimming cost V 4 bases and J 1 base, with 10 bases left between them. Germline values: CDR1 SGDLS, CDR2 YYNGEE. CDR3 size: 14 residues. CDR3 sequence (DNA): TGTGCCAGCAGCCTCGGGACTGGCACAGATACGCAGTATTTT. Translated, it gives CASSLGTGTDTQYF.

This chain uses TRBV7-6 with TRBJ2-2; 8 positions match TRBD2. CDR3 length: 17 residues. V was pared by 2 bases and J by 5 bases, with 10 bases of the junction left unmatched. Germline CDR1 reads SGHVS; CDR2 reads FNYEAQ. The CDR3 sequence: CASSLRGGTPGTGELFF. CDR3 sequence (DNA): TGTGCCAGCAGCTTACGGGGGGGGACCCCGGGGACCGGGGAGCTGTTTTTT.

This clone occurred a few times. This rearrangement joins TRBV19 to TRBJ1-6; a weak D match, TRBD1 (5 bases). The CDR3 length is 18 residues. Germline assignment: CDR1 LNHDA and CDR2 SQIVND (reference sequence). Between the trimmed V and J ends, which lost 3 bases and 0 bases, there was a span of 15 bases. The CDR3, as DNA: TGTGCCAGTAGTATTCGCGGGGGAGGGAGCTCCTATAATTCACCCCTCCACTTT. Residues: CASSIRGGGSSYNSPLHF.

The chain recombines TRBV9 with TRBJ1-2; D is ambiguous. CDR3 size: 12 residues. From germline, CDR1 is SGDLS and CDR2 YYNGEE. The germline V and J ends were trimmed by 0 bases and 4 bases, with 4 bases remaining between them. Written as DNA, the CDR3 is TGTGCCAGCAGCGTAGACAGCTATGGCTACACCTTC. This gives the protein CASSVDSYGYTF.